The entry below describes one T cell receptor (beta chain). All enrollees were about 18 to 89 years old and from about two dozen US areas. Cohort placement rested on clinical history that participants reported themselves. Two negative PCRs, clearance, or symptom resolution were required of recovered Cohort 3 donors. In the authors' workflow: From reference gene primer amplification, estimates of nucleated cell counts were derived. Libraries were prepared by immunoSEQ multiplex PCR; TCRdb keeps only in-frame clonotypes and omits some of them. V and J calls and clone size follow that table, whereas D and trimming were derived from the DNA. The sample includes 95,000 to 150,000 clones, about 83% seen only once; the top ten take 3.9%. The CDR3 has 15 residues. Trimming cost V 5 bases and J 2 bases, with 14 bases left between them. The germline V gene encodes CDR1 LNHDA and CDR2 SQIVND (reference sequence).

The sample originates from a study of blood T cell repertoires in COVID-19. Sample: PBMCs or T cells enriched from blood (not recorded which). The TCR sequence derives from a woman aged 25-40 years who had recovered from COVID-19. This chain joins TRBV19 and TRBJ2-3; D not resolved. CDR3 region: CASSPDNLVTDTQYF. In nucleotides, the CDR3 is TGTGCCAGTAGTCCAGACAATTTAGTCACAGATACGCAGTATTTT.